This entry describes one T cell receptor beta chain. It was during active infection that Seattle patients were enrolled and then longitudinally followed. As handled by the study authors: Reference gene primers were amplified, and this amplification served to estimate nucleated cell counts. Assay: immunoSEQ multiplex PCR; the TCRdb copy retains only in-frame clones and omits some. The V and J calls and clone size are taken from that table; D and trimming were inferred from the DNA. The data hold 300,000 to 400,000 clones, with roughly 90% observed a single time. The data originate from a study of blood T cell repertoires in COVID-19. Study context: There were acute and convalescent COVID-19 samples, and they came from the United States, Italy and Spain. T cells, B-cell-depleted T cells, or PBMCs supplied cDNA or gDNA.

Looked up from germline, CDR1 is LGHNA and CDR2 is YSLEER. This CDR3 region has 16 residues. The germline V and J ends were trimmed by 4 bases and 0 bases, with 15 bases remaining between them. The chain couples TRBV4-3 to TRBJ1-1; D is unresolved. The sequence derives from a woman in her 70s with COVID-19, enrolled during active disease. The sequencing sample was made of peripheral blood. The CDR3 here is CASSPGGWSMNTEAFF. DNA for the CDR3: TGCGCCAGCAGCCCCGGAGGGTGGAGTATGAACACTGAAGCTTTCTTT.